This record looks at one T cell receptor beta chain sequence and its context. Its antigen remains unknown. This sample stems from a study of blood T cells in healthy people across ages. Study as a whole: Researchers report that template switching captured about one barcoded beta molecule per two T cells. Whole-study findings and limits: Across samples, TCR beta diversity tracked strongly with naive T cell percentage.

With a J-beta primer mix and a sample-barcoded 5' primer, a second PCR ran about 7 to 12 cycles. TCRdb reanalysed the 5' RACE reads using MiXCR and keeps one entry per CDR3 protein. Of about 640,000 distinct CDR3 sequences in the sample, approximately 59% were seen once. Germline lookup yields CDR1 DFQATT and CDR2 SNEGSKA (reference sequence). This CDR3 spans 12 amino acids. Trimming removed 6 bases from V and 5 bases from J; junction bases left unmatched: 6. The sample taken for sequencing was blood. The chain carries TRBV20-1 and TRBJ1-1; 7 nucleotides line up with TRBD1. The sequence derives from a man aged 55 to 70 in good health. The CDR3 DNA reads TGCAGTGCGTACAGGGGAGAGACTGAAGCTTTCTTT. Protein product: CSAYRGETEAFF.